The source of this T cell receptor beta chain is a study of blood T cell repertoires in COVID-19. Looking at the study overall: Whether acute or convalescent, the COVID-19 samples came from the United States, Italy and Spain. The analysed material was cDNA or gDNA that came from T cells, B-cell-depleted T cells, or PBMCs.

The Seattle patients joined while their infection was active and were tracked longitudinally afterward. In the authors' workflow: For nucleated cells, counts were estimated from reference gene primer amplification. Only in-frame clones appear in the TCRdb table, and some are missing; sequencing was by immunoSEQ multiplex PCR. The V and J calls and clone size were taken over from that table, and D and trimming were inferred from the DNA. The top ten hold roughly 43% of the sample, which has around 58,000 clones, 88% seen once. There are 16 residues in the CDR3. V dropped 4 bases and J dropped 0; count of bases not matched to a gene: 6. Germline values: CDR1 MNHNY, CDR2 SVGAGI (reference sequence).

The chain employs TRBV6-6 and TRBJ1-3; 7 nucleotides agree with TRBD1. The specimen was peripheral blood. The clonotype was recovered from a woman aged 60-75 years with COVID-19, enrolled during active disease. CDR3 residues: CASSLGGPSSGNTIYF. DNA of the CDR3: TGTGCCAGCAGTTTAGGGGGCCCGAGCTCTGGAAACACCATATATTTT.